The 21 T cell receptor beta chains in this list originate from one sample, sequenced in a study of cytomegalovirus exposure and HLA in healthy donors. Researchers ran the PCR with 60 Vbeta and 13 Jbeta primers. Libraries were prepared by immunoSEQ multiplex PCR; TCRdb keeps only in-frame clonotypes and omits some of them. The sample shows 99,000 or so clones, about 80% of them seen only once. The source material was PBMCs. The receptors were sampled from a man in his sixties in good health and CMV-seropositive.

V usage is TRBV28 and J usage is TRBJ1-1; 9 bases align to TRBD1. J lost 0 bases, V lost 0 bases, and 2 bases had no gene match. Germline V CDR1 and CDR2: MDHEN, SYDVKM. The CDR3 runs 16 residues. CDR3: CASSLWTGGMNTEAFF. CDR3 in DNA: TGTGCCAGCAGTTTATGGACAGGGGGGATGAACACTGAAGCTTTCTTT.

This clone appeared a few times. J is TRBJ2-5 and V is TRBV13; 11 nucleotides agree with TRBD1. The ends lost 3 bases at V and 2 bases at J; junction bases unmatched: 5. Germline CDR1 is PRHDT and CDR2 is FYEKMQ (reference sequence). This CDR3 comprises 16 residues. The CDR3 region is CASSFWTGGFQETQYF. DNA of the CDR3: TGTGCCAGCAGCTTCTGGACAGGGGGCTTTCAAGAGACCCAGTACTTC.

This clone was seen a handful of times. J is TRBJ1-1 and V is TRBV5-1, with a tentative D call TRBD1 (6 bases). The V gene's germline CDR1 is SGHRS and CDR2 YFSETQ. V dropped 4 bases and J dropped 3 bases, with 16 bases sitting between them. CDR3 length: 15 amino acids. The CDR3 reads CASSPYRVGDTEAFF. CDR3 DNA sequence: TGCGCCAGCAGCCCCTACAGGGTCGGAGACACTGAAGCTTTCTTT.

V gene TRBV15 combines with J gene TRBJ2-2; D might be TRBD1 (7 bases). Germline CDR1 and CDR2: LNHNV and YYDKDF (reference sequence). V lost 2 bases and J lost 8, with 12 bases in between. This CDR3 contains 14 residues. CDR3 bases: TGTGCCACCAGCAGACAGGGGGGAACGGGGGAGCTGTTTTTT. It specifies CATSRQGGTGELFF.

The chain carries TRBV7-3 and TRBJ2-1, with 15 bases lining up with TRBD2. The CDR3 runs to 16 residues. The J segment lost 8 bases and the V segment lost 5 bases, leaving 7 bases of the junction unmatched. Germline lookup yields CDR1 SGHTA and CDR2 FQGTGA. The CDR3 DNA follows: TGTGCCAGCAGCCCTGGGACTAGCGGGGGGCACTATGAGCAGTTCTTC. As protein: CASSPGTSGGHYEQFF.

V gene TRBV29-1 combines with J gene TRBJ2-7; 8 bases agree with TRBD1. The CDR3 extends over 15 amino acids. Germline loops: CDR1 SQVTM, CDR2 ANQGSEA. The ends lost 1 base at V and 3 bases at J; junction bases unmatched: 8. The CDR3 sequence is CSVEALGQGVYEQYF. CDR3 nucleotides: TGCAGCGTTGAAGCGCTCGGACAGGGTGTCTACGAGCAGTACTTC.

This chain links TRBV13 with TRBJ1-2, with 11 bases identical to TRBD1. J lost 10 bases, V lost 5 bases, and 12 bases had no gene match. The germline V gene encodes CDR1 PRHDT and CDR2 FYEKMQ (reference sequence). The CDR3 runs to 15 residues. For the CDR3, the DNA is TGTGCCAGCAGCGCCCCCGGGACAGGGGGGTTGGACTACACCTTC. Translating it yields CASSAPGTGGLDYTF.

This clone was picked up a small number of times. CDR3 protein: CASSEAHSGEETQYF. CDR3 coding DNA: TGTGCCAGCAGTGAAGCGCATAGCGGGGAAGAGACCCAGTACTTC. The rearrangement joins TRBV6-1 to TRBJ2-5, with 8 bases aligning to TRBD2. The V gene end was trimmed by 0 bases and the J gene end by 3 bases; junction bases not matched to a gene: 3. Germline CDR1 MNHNS, CDR2 SASEGT. The CDR3 contains 15 residues.

The chain carries TRBV11-1 and TRBJ2-5, with TRBD2 identical over 13 bases. The germline V gene encodes CDR1 SGHAT and CDR2 FQDESV (reference sequence). The trim removed 5 bases at V and 2 bases at J, leaving 11 bases unmatched. This CDR3 spans 18 amino acids. The CDR3 DNA reads as TGTGCCAGCAGCGGAAGACTAGCGGGGGGCCAACTTCAAGAGACCCAGTACTTC. It codes for CASSGRLAGGQLQETQYF.

The V and J genes are TRBV7-3 and TRBJ2-2; 7 bases line up with TRBD1. CDR1 and CDR2 from the germline V gene are SGHTA and FQGTGA. CDR3 length equals 14 residues. The trim removed 2 bases at V and 3 bases at J, leaving 0 bases unmatched. CDR3 coding DNA: TGTGCCAGCAGCTTAGGGACAGACACCGGGGAGCTGTTTTTT. It encodes CASSLGTDTGELFF.

This sequence joins TRBV2 and TRBJ1-1; 9 nucleotides match TRBD1. Germline loops: CDR1 SNHLY, CDR2 FYNNEI. The CDR3 is made up of 17 amino acids. Trimming removed 6 bases from V and 5 bases from J; junction bases left unmatched: 16. The CDR3 sequence: CASSVPFPGQGGTEAFF. CDR3 in DNA: TGTGCCAGCAGCGTACCCTTTCCGGGACAGGGAGGAACTGAAGCTTTCTTT. The complete variable domain, with remaining parts taken from reference TRBV2 and TRBJ1-1, reads EPEVTQTPSHQVTQMGQEVILRCVPISNHLYFYWYRQILGQKVEFLVSFYNNEISEKSEIFDDQFSVERPDGSNFTLKIRSTKLEDSAMYFCASSVPFPGQGGTEAFFGQGTRLTVV.

The chain uses TRBV27 and TRBJ1-1; perhaps TRBD1 as D (5 bases). Trimming removed 2 bases from V and 3 bases from J, with 13 bases in between. The CDR3 extends over 15 amino acids. CDR1 MNHEY and CDR2 SMNVEV come from the germline V gene (reference sequence). The CDR3 spells CASSLMGGPYTEAFF. The CDR3 DNA is TGTGCCAGCAGTTTAATGGGGGGTCCCTACACTGAAGCTTTCTTT.

The chain has TRBV9 and TRBJ2-5; 9 nucleotides match TRBD2. Per the germline V gene, CDR1 is SGDLS and CDR2 is YYNGEE. The CDR3 consists of 16 residues. Unmatched junction bases numbered 10, after V lost 6 bases and J lost 1 base. Here the CDR3 DNA reads TGTGCCAGCACCCCAGAAGAGACTAGCGGCCAAGAGACCCAGTACTTC. It codes for CASTPEETSGQETQYF.

This chain uses TRBV11-2 with TRBJ2-5; 8 nucleotides agree with TRBD2. The length of the CDR3 is 13 residues. With 6 bases clipped from V and 5 bases from J, the junction kept 5 bases outside the gene matches. Germline CDR1 SGHAT, CDR2 FQNNGV. The CDR3 reads CASRIAGTETQYF. CDR3 DNA: TGTGCCAGCAGGATAGCGGGGACGGAGACCCAGTACTTC.

The chain recombines TRBV7-9 with TRBJ1-2, with 8 bases matching TRBD1. Germline CDR1 SEHNR, CDR2 FQNEAQ (reference sequence). With 5 bases clipped from V and 3 bases from J, the junction kept 14 bases outside the gene matches. The CDR3 totals 17 residues. The CDR3 DNA is TGTGCCAGCAGCCAAAGGCCCGGGACAGGCAATTACTATGGCTACACCTTC. It is translated as CASSQRPGTGNYYGYTF.

This rearrangement joins TRBV19 to TRBJ1-5; 7 bases map to TRBD1. In germline, CDR1 is LNHDA, CDR2 SQIVND (reference sequence). The J segment lost 3 bases and the V segment lost 5 bases, leaving 10 bases of the junction unmatched. The CDR3 is made up of 16 amino acids. The CDR3 DNA follows: TGTGCCAGTAGTCCTTGGGACAGTTCGGTCAATCAGCCCCAGCATTTT. Protein sequence: CASSPWDSSVNQPQHF.

This sequence joins TRBV14 and TRBJ2-7; 11 nucleotides match TRBD2. Per the germline V gene, CDR1 is SGHDN and CDR2 is FVKESK. V lost 4 bases and J lost 6; bases outside the gene matches: 14. This CDR3 has 17 residues. The CDR3 coding sequence is TGTGCCAGCAGCCGAACTGCCCCGGGACTAGCGGATGGCGAGCAGTACTTC. It specifies CASSRTAPGLADGEQYF. Based on the CDR3 plus reference TRBV14 and TRBJ2-7, the full variable domain is EAGVTQFPSHSVIEKGQTVTLRCDPISGHDNLYWYRRVMGKEIKFLLHFVKESKQDESGMPNNRFLAERTGGTYSTLKVQPAELEDSGVYFCASSRTAPGLADGEQYFGPGTRLTVT.

The V call is TRBV15, the J call TRBJ2-2; 7 positions match TRBD2. The CDR3 covers 16 residues. V was clipped by 0 bases and J by 6 bases; unmatched bases: 7. Germline V gene lookup returns CDR1 LNHNV and CDR2 YYDKDF (reference sequence). This CDR3 reads CATSRDSAGVAGELFF. The DNA of the CDR3 is TGTGCCACCAGCAGAGATTCCGCGGGGGTGGCCGGGGAGCTGTTTTTT.

This clone is a singleton in its sample. DNA of the CDR3: TGTGCCAGCAGCGTAGGAGGGACAGGCTATGGCTACACCTTC. It encodes CASSVGGTGYGYTF. The chain is built from TRBV9 and TRBJ1-2; 8 bases are shared with TRBD1. This CDR3 comprises 14 residues. The germline V gene has CDR1 SGDLS and CDR2 YYNGEE. J gave up 4 bases and V 0 bases, and 2 bases lay outside the gene matches. Supplemented by reference TRBV9 and TRBJ1-2, the full variable domain reads DSGVTQTPKHLITATGQRVTLRCSPRSGDLSVYWYQQSLDQGLQFLIQYYNGEERAKGNILERFSAQQFPDLHSELNLSSLELGDSALYFCASSVGGTGYGYTFGSGTRLTVV.

The chain employs TRBV7-9 and TRBJ1-1; 8 bases map to TRBD1. The V gene's germline CDR1 is SEHNR and CDR2 FQNEAQ (reference sequence). The V and J ends lost 5 bases and 3 bases, in that order; junction bases with no gene match: 5. The CDR3 is made up of 14 amino acids. This chain's CDR3 is CASSLRGRDTEAFF. The CDR3 nucleotides are TGTGCCAGCAGCCTCAGGGGGCGGGACACTGAAGCTTTCTTT. The full variable domain, in which reference TRBV7-9 and TRBJ1-1 provide the parts outside the CDR3, is DTGVSQNPRHKITKRGQNVTFRCDPISEHNRLYWYRQTLGQGPEFLTYFQNEAQLEKSRLLSDRFSAERPKGSFSTLEIQRTEQGDSAMYLCASSLRGRDTEAFFGQGTRLTVV.

The rearrangement links TRBV7-8 to TRBJ1-1; D might be TRBD1 (6 bases). This CDR3 has 15 residues. The V and J ends lost 5 bases and 5 bases respectively, with 18 bases between them. CDR1 SGHVS and CDR2 FQNEAQ come from the germline V gene. The CDR3 here is CASSATQGLGTEAFF. Here the CDR3 DNA reads TGTGCCAGCAGCGCCACACAGGGATTGGGAACTGAAGCTTTCTTT.